This T cell receptor beta chain is drawn from a study of cytomegalovirus exposure and HLA in healthy donors. Findings of the study overall: In vitro data verified three CMV-associated chains as specific for CMV antigens. A classifier reportedly called cytomegalovirus status with high sensitivity and specificity. The listing of 150 to 200 TCR beta chains classed them as cytomegalovirus-associated.

TCRdb keeps only in-frame clones here, not all; method: immunoSEQ multiplex PCR. The data show some 170,000 clones, roughly 86% seen once. Comment on this clone: Its cognate antigen is unknown.

Sequencing was performed on PBMCs. This sequence originates from a man aged 18 to 29 in good health and CMV-seropositive.

This CDR3 is CASSQEASGAPNEQFF. In nucleotides, the CDR3 is TGTGCCAGCAGCCAAGAGGCTAGCGGGGCCCCTAATGAGCAGTTCTTC. The J gene is TRBJ2-1, the V gene TRBV4-2, with 9 positions matching TRBD2. Trimming at V came to 0 bases and at J to 7 bases, leaving 7 bases not matched to a gene. This CDR3 has 16 residues. CDR1 is LGHNA, CDR2 YNFKEQ, per germline.